One and the same sample provided the 7 T cell receptor beta chains below, sequenced in a study of blood T cell repertoires in COVID-19. Some clones are missing from TCRdb's copy, which holds only in-frame ones; the method was immunoSEQ multiplex PCR. The table includes roughly 250,000 clones, around 80% detected once. Specimen: peripheral blood. These receptors all come from an elderly woman with acute or convalescent COVID-19.

The chain carries TRBV6-2 or TRBV6-3 and TRBJ2-7, with TRBD1 matching over 7 bases. Losses at the gene ends were 4 bases for V and 0 bases for J; bases not matched to a gene: 6. The CDR3 runs 15 residues. The germline V gene has CDR1 MNHEY and CDR2 SVGEGT. CDR3 protein: CASSFGTARSYEQYF. The CDR3 nucleotides are TGTGCCAGCAGTTTCGGGACAGCCCGCTCCTACGAGCAGTACTTC.

CDR3 sequence: CARWLVWEQYF. The CDR3 region has the DNA TGTGCCAGGTGGCTAGTCTGGGAGCAGTACTTC. This rearrangement joins TRBV12-3 or TRBV12-4 to TRBJ2-7, with D unclear. Trimming stripped 9 bases from V and 7 bases from J, with 13 bases between. CDR3 length equals 11 residues.

This clone has more than one count but fewer than ten. The CDR3 coding sequence is TGTGCCATCAGACCTGGTTGGGGGGGGGATACTGAAGCTTTCTTT. Protein: CAIRPGWGGDTEAFF. The chain links TRBV10-3 to TRBJ1-1; perhaps TRBD1 as D (5 bases). Germline-derived CDR1 and CDR2 are ENHRY and SYGVKD. This CDR3 has 15 residues. V dropped 6 bases and J dropped 5 bases, with 19 bases sitting between them.

This chain connects TRBV11-2 to TRBJ2-1; 14 bases fit TRBD2. Germline CDR1 reads SGHAT; CDR2 reads FQNNGV. The junction had 6 bases not matched to a gene; V was cut back by 5 bases and J by 9 bases. This CDR3 is 15 amino acids long. In DNA form, the CDR3 reads TGTGCCAGCAGCCTGGCAGGACTAGCGGGAGGTGAGCAGTTCTTC. This translates into CASSLAGLAGGEQFF.

A few counts support this clone. This chain uses TRBV7-6 with TRBJ1-1, with unresolved D. V shed 1 base and J shed 4 bases, with 10 bases lying between them. The CDR3 contains 14 residues. The germline gives CDR1 SGHVS, CDR2 FNYEAQ. CDR3 in DNA: TGTGCCAGCAGCTTAGAAGGAGTAATCACTGAAGCTTTCTTT. This encodes CASSLEGVITEAFF.

This clone turned up a few times. The chain uses TRBV6-5 and TRBJ1-2; 9 nucleotides line up with TRBD1. The germline gives CDR1 MNHEY, CDR2 SVGAGI. J was trimmed by 5 bases and V by 7 bases; bases with no gene match: 5. The CDR3 extends over 13 amino acids. Written as DNA, the CDR3 is TGTGCCAGCAACCGGGACAGGGATTATGGCTACACCTTC. This encodes CASNRDRDYGYTF.

The chain couples TRBV19 to TRBJ2-3, with D tentatively TRBD1 (5 bases). The CDR3 contains 16 residues. Germline loops: CDR1 LNHDA, CDR2 SQIVND (reference sequence). V dropped 0 bases and J dropped 5 bases, with 15 bases sitting between them. The CDR3 loop reads CASSIDGQGRGDTQYF. In DNA, the CDR3 is TGTGCCAGTAGTATAGATGGGCAGGGCCGAGGAGATACGCAGTATTTT.